Sequencing of this T cell receptor (beta chain) was carried out in a study of Graves' ophthalmopathy and Graves' hyperthyroidism. Study-wide results and limits: The model's ophthalmopathy progression predictions had approximately 71% sensitivity and over 72% specificity. Most thyroid clonotypes with frequency above 0.001 were detected in blood too.

Exclusion criteria comprised other autoimmune diseases, uncontrolled infections, pregnancy or lactation in patients. Orbital computed tomography and thyroid ultrasound, along with TRAb, serum thyroxine and clinical symptoms, underpinned diagnosis. This clonotype occurred once. Its cognate antigen is unknown. V was shortened by 7 bases and J by 3 bases, with 19 bases between the two germline ends. The CDR3 covers 15 residues. The study amplified TCR beta CDR3 regions using RNA transcripts. HTBI-primed first-round RT-PCR preceded second-round multiplex PCR. TCRdb re-called the multiplex PCR reads with MiXCR, one entry per CDR3 protein. This sample yields 1 million to 1.3 million distinct CDR3 sequences, of which 35% to 40% are seen a single time; around 10% belongs to the top ten.

Material: peripheral blood or thyroid tissue (not recorded which). This chain uses TRBV12-3 or TRBV12-4 with TRBJ2-7, with D perhaps matching TRBD2 (6 bases). The origin of this receptor is an adult man with Graves' hyperthyroidism. In DNA, the CDR3 is TGTGCCAGCACGAGGGGAGGACCAGCCGACTACGAGCAGTACTTC. Amino acids: CASTRGGPADYEQYF.